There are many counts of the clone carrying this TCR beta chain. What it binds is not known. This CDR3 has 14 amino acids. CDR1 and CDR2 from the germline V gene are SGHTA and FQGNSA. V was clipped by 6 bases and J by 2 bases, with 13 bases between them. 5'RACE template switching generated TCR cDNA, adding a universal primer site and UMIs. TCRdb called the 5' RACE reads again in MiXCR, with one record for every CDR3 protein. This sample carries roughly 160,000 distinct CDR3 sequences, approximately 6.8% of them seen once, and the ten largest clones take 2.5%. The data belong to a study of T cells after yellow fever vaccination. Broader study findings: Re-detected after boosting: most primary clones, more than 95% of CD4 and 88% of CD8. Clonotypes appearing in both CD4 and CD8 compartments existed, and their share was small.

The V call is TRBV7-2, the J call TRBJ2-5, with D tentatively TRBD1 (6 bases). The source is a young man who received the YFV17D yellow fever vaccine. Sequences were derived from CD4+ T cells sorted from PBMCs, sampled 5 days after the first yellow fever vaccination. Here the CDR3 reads CASRKPGQQETQYF. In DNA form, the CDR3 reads TGTGCCAGCAGAAAACCGGGACAACAAGAGACCCAGTACTTC.